What follows are 14 T cell receptor beta chains derived from one specimen sequenced in a study of control samples from healthy donors and cancer patients. TCRdb keeps only in-frame clones here, not all; method: immunoSEQ multiplex PCR. The table lists about 150,000 clones, 91% of them singletons, with under 4% in the top ten. Specimen: blood. These receptors originate from a man aged 25-45 years in good health.

V is TRBV24-1 and J is TRBJ1-1, with D unclear. Germline lookup yields CDR1 KGHDR and CDR2 SFDVKD. The V and J ends lost 4 bases and 0 bases respectively, with 11 bases between them. The CDR3 contains 15 residues. This CDR3 reads CATSEGRSLNTEAFF. The CDR3 DNA is TGTGCCACCAGTGAAGGCAGGTCCTTGAACACTGAAGCTTTCTTT.

The rearrangement joins TRBV18 to TRBJ1-1; D gene ambiguous. The germline V and J ends were trimmed by 6 bases and 8 bases, with 13 bases remaining between them. Germline CDR1 and CDR2: KGHSH and LQKENI. This CDR3 has 12 residues. The CDR3 DNA reads TGTGCCAGCTCCTTTCCAGATTCAGAAGCTTTCTTT. This encodes CASSFPDSEAFF.

The V gene is TRBV4-1, the J gene TRBJ1-5; D possibly corresponds to TRBD1 (5 bases). The ends were cut back, 1 base at V and 3 bases at J, with 13 bases in the middle. Germline V lookup: CDR1 MGHRA, CDR2 YSYEKL. The CDR3 runs 16 residues. The CDR3 is CASSQVFGGYNQPQHF. CDR3 sequence (DNA): TGCGCCAGCAGCCAAGTATTCGGGGGGTACAATCAGCCCCAGCATTTT.

CDR3 in amino acids: CASKAGGSVGELFF. CDR3 coding DNA: TGTGCCAGCAAAGCGGGGGGGTCGGTCGGGGAGCTGTTTTTT. The rearrangement links TRBV6-5 to TRBJ2-2, with TRBD2 matching 10 bases. The junction had 6 bases not matched to a gene; V was cut back by 7 bases and J by 7 bases. In germline, CDR1 is MNHEY, CDR2 SVGAGI. This CDR3 comprises 14 residues.

This clone has a handful of counts. The chain links TRBV19 to TRBJ1-5; D gene uncertain. V lost 3 bases to trimming and J lost 7 bases, with 10 bases between them. Germline CDR1 LNHDA, CDR2 SQIVND (reference sequence). This CDR3 contains 13 residues. In DNA form, the CDR3 reads TGTGCCAGTAGTATTTCTATTACGCAGCCCCAGCATTTT. It yields the protein CASSISITQPQHF.

The chain couples TRBV24-1 to TRBJ1-1; no firm D call. The CDR3 covers 12 residues. Germline lookup yields CDR1 KGHDR and CDR2 SFDVKD. Trimming pared 5 bases from V and 8 bases from J, leaving 11 bases between. The CDR3 spells CATSGVVGEAFF. CDR3 nucleotides: TGTGCCACCAGTGGTGTGGTGGGCGAAGCTTTCTTT.

The V call is TRBV12-5, the J call TRBJ2-7, with 8 positions matching TRBD1. This CDR3 spans 18 amino acids. Germline CDR1 LGHNT, CDR2 FRNRAP. J lost 0 bases, V lost 1 base, and 11 bases had no gene match. The CDR3 protein is CASGLGQGSSPDSYEQYF. Written as DNA, the CDR3 is TGTGCTAGTGGTTTGGGACAGGGGTCATCTCCCGACTCCTACGAGCAGTACTTC.

The V call is TRBV23-1, the J call TRBJ1-2; D gene ambiguous. TRBV23-1 qualifies as an ORF whose function is uncertain. The CDR3 is 12 amino acids. With 3 bases removed from V and 8 bases from J, the gap between germline ends came to 10 bases. CDR3 bases: TGCGCCAGCAGTCAGGAGGGAACCGGCTACACCTTC. It yields the protein CASSQEGTGYTF.

The V and J genes are TRBV19 and TRBJ1-2; no definite D call. CDR1 LNHDA and CDR2 SQIVND come from the germline V gene (reference sequence). Trimming took off 0 bases at V and 7 bases at J, with 9 bases between the two ends. CDR3 length: 13 residues. The CDR3 DNA follows: TGTGCCAGTAGTATAGATTCTACTTTTGGCTACACCTTC. This translates into CASSIDSTFGYTF.

This chain links TRBV30 with TRBJ1-1, with 9 positions matching TRBD1. Germline assignment: CDR1 GTSNPN and CDR2 SVGIG (reference sequence). J was trimmed by 7 bases and V by 5 bases; bases with no gene match: 14. The CDR3 runs 15 residues. The CDR3 bases are TGTGCCTGGGAATCCATTGACAGGGGGTCGCGTGAAGCTTTCTTT. This encodes CAWESIDRGSREAFF.

This chain uses TRBV10-1 with TRBJ1-2; a possible D gene is TRBD1 (6 bases). The germline gives CDR1 WNHNN, CDR2 SYGVQD (reference sequence). The CDR3 covers 13 residues. V shed 2 bases and J shed 4 bases, with 8 bases lying between them. The CDR3 protein is CASSENRVYGYTF. As DNA, the CDR3 is TGCGCCAGCAGTGAGAACAGGGTCTATGGCTACACCTTC.

The rearrangement links TRBV5-3 to TRBJ2-1; possible D gene TRBD1, 5 bases. TRBV5-3 is an ORF; its function is uncertain. This CDR3 spans 16 amino acids. Trimming took off 1 base at V and 6 bases at J, with 17 bases between the two ends. CDR3 DNA: TGTGCCAGAAGCTTGTCTCAGGGAATCTCGAGCAATGAGCAGTTCTTC. Translating it yields CARSLSQGISSNEQFF.

This chain uses TRBV30 with TRBJ2-1, with D perhaps matching TRBD1 (6 bases). Germline values: CDR1 GTSNPN, CDR2 SVGIG (reference sequence). The length of the CDR3 is 16 residues. V dropped 0 bases and J dropped 3 bases, with 15 bases sitting between them. CDR3 coding DNA: TGTGCCTGGAGTGTAAGCCCGGACAGTTACTACAATGAGCAGTTCTTC. The encoded protein is CAWSVSPDSYYNEQFF.

The rearrangement joins TRBV10-2 to TRBJ1-4; 11 bases line up with TRBD1. The CDR3 has 15 residues. Germline CDR1 WSHSY, CDR2 SAAADI. V was clipped by 1 base and J by 7 bases; unmatched bases: 2. For the CDR3, the DNA is TGCGCCAGCAGTGAGTTAGGGACAGGGGGTGAAAAACTGTTTTTT. Protein: CASSELGTGGEKLFF.